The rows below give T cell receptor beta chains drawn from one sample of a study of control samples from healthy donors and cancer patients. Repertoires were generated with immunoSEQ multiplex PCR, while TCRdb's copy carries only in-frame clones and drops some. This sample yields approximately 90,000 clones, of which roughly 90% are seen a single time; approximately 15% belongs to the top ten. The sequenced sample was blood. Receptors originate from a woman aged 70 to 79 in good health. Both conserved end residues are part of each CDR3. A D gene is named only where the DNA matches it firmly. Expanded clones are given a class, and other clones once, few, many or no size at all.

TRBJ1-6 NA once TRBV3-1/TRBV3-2 TGTGCCAGCAGCGGGGGGGACTTTCTAACCCTTTCACCCCTCCACTTT CASSGGDFLTLSPLHF
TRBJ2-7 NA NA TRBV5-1 TGCGCCAGCAGCTTGGACAAGATAACAGGGTACGAGCAGTACTTC CASSLDKITGYEQYF
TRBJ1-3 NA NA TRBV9 TGTGCCAGCAGCGTGGGTTTAGGAAACACCATATATTTT CASSVGLGNTIYF
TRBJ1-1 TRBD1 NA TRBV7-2 TGTGCCAGCAGCTTAGGACCCCGGGACAGGGGCACTGAAGCTTTCTTT CASSLGPRDRGTEAFF
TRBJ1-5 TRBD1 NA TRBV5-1 TGCGCCAGCAGCCAGGGACAGGGGGGACAGCCCCAGCATTTT CASSQGQGGQPQHF
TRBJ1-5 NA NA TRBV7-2 TGTGCCAGCAGCTTAGGAAATCAGCCCCAGCATTTT CASSLGNQPQHF
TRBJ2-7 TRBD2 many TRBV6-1 TGTGCCAGCAGTGCTTCGTGGGAGGGCCTCCGGGTGGAGCAGTACTTC CASSASWEGLRVEQYF
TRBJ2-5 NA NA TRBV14 TGTGCCAGCAGCCAAGTTGGGACGGGACGGGAGACCCAGTACTTC CASSQVGTGRETQYF
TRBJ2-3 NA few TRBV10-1 TGCGCCAGCAGTGAGTCTCGAGGGGGCACAGATACGCAGTATTTT CASSESRGGTDTQYF
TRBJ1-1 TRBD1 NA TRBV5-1 TGCGCCAGCAGCCAAACAGGGGTCGCGAACACTGAAGCTTTCTTT CASSQTGVANTEAFF
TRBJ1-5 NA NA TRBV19 TGTGCCAGTAGTATAGTGGGCCAGGGCTATCAGCCCCAGCATTTT CASSIVGQGYQPQHF
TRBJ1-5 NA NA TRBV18 TGTGCCAGCTCACCATCGGGACTGGAATGGGGTAACAATCAGCCCCAGCATTTT CASSPSGLEWGNNQPQHF
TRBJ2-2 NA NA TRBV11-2 TGTGCCAGCAGCCTCCGGGGTGGGACCGGGGAGCTGTTTTTT CASSLRGGTGELFF
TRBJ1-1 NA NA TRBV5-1 TGCGCCAGCAGCTTGGGGGGAGGGAGGACTGAAGCTTTCTTT CASSLGGGRTEAFF
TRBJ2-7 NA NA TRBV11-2 TGTGCCAGCAGCTTAGCGGGGTCCTACGAGCAGTACTTC CASSLAGSYEQYF
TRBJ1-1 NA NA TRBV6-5 TGTGCCAGCAGCCTAGGAGGGGTAGGGGGGACTGAAGCTTTCTTT CASSLGGVGGTEAFF
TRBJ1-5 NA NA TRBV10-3 TGTGCCATCAGTGGTCAGGGGATCACCAATCAGCCCCAGCATTTT CAISGQGITNQPQHF
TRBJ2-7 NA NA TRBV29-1 TGCAGCGTAGCTAGGACAGCCTACGAGCAGTACTTC CSVARTAYEQYF
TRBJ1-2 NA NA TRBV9 TGTGCCAGCCAGCCGGGACTCACTAACTATGGCTACACCTTC CASQPGLTNYGYTF
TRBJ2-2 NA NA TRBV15 TGTGCCACCAGCAAAGAGACAATCGGGGAGCTGTTTTTT CATSKETIGELFF
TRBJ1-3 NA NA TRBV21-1 TGTGCCAGCAGAGCGGACAGGGAATTCAGCTCTGGAAACACCATATATTTT CASRADREFSSGNTIYF
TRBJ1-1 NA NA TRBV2 TGTGCCAGCAGTGCGGGGGCGGGCACTGAAGCTTTCTTT CASSAGAGTEAFF
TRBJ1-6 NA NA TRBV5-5 TGTGCCAGCAGCTTGACGGGGGCAAGTAATTCACCCCTCCACTTT CASSLTGASNSPLHF
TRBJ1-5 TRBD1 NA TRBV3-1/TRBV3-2 TGTGCCAGCAGCCCTGGGACAGCCAATCAGCCCCAGCATTTT CASSPGTANQPQHF
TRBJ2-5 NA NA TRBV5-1 TGCGCCAGCAAACTAGCTGGAGAGACCCAGTACTTC CASKLAGETQYF
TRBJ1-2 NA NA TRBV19 TGTGCCAGTAGTGAAAGACGGGCCCAGTATGGCTACACCTTC CASSERRAQYGYTF
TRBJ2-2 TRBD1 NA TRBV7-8 TGTGCCAGCAGCTACCGACAGGGGTACACCGGGGAGCTGTTTTTT CASSYRQGYTGELFF
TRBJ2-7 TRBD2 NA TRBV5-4 TGTGCCAGCAGCTTGGCCGGTGGGACTAATCGGTACGAGCAGTACTTC CASSLAGGTNRYEQYF
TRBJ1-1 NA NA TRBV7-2 TGTGCCAGCAGCCAGGCTGGCGCAGGTAGGGTGACTGAAGCTTTCTTT CASSQAGAGRVTEAFF
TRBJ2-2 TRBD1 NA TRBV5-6 TGTGCCAGCAGCAATCCCCGGGACAGGCTCACCGGGGAGCTGTTTTTT CASSNPRDRLTGELFF
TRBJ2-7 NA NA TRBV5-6 TGTGCCAGCAGCGGGACGAACAGGGCCTACGAGCAGTACTTC CASSGTNRAYEQYF
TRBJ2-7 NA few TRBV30 TGTGCCTGGACGGCAGGGCCCTACGAGCAGTACTTC CAWTAGPYEQYF
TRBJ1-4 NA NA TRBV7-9 TGTGCCAGCAGCTCAACAACGGGGAGGACCGGTGGTGAAAAACTGTTTTTT CASSSTTGRTGGEKLFF
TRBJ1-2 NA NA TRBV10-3 TGTGCCATCAGTGAGTCGGGTAGGGAACATGGCTACACCTTC CAISESGREHGYTF
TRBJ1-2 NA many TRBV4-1 TGCGCCAGCAGCCAGACAGTTAACTATGGCTACACCTTC CASSQTVNYGYTF
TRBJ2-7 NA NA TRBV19 TGTGCCAGTAGTATAGGGCAGCCTTCCGAGCAGTACTTC CASSIGQPSEQYF
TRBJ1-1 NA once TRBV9 TGTGCCAGCAGCGTAGCCGCACACTTCATGAACACTGAAGCTTTCTTT CASSVAAHFMNTEAFF
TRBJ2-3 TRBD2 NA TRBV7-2 TGTGCCAGCAGCTTTACTAGCGGGAGGGCACATTTCGGAGATACGCAGTATTTT CASSFTSGRAHFGDTQYF
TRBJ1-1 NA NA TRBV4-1 TGCGCCAGCAGCCAAGATCGGGCCAACACTGAAGCTTTCTTT CASSQDRANTEAFF
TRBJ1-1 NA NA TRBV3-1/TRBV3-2 TGTGCCAGCAGCCCGCGGGGGGGTGAAGCTTTCTTT CASSPRGGEAFF
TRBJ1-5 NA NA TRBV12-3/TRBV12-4 TGTGCCAGCAGTTATAGCAATCAGCCCCAGCATTTT CASSYSNQPQHF
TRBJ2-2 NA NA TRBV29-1 TGCAGCGTCGCAGAGTCAACTTACACCGGGGAGCTGTTTTTT CSVAESTYTGELFF
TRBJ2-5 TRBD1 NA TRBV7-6 TGTGCCAGCGGCCCCCTGACAGGGAGCCAAGAGACCCAGTACTTC CASGPLTGSQETQYF
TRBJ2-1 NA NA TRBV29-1 TGCAGCGTTGTCTGGGGGGATAGGGGCGAGCAGTTCTTC CSVVWGDRGEQFF
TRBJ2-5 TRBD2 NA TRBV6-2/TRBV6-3 TGTGCCAGCAGTCAAGGGACTAGCGCGGAGACCCAGTACTTC CASSQGTSAETQYF
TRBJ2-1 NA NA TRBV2 TGTGCCAGCATAGCCCGGGCCTTTAGGGGCAATGAGCAGTTCTTC CASIARAFRGNEQFF
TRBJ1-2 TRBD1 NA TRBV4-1 TGCGCCAGCAGAGCATCACAGGGGGGAAATAGTGGCTACACCTTC CASRASQGGNSGYTF
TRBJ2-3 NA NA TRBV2 TGTGCCAGCAGTTCGGTTAGCACAGATACGCAGTATTTT CASSSVSTDTQYF
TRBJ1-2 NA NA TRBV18 TGTGCCAGCTCCCAGGGCTTAAACTATGGCTACACCTTC CASSQGLNYGYTF
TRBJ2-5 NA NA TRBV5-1 TGCGCCAGCAGCTTGGTCGGGATGGGGACCCAGTACTTC CASSLVGMGTQYF